The 12 T cell receptor beta chains in this list originate from one sample, sequenced in a study of prognosis after radiotherapy for stage I lung cancer. Two-round multiplex PCR on genomic DNA was the method by which TCR beta CDR3 was amplified. With primers specific to each TRBV and TRBJ gene, the first-round PCR was performed. Using its own MiXCR run on the multiplex PCR reads, TCRdb lists one record per CDR3 protein. Of about 24,000 distinct CDR3 sequences in the sample, approximately 39% were seen once. This sample comprised PBMCs, obtained before or after stereotactic body radiation therapy (not recorded which). The receptor source for this set is a donor aged 50 or older with non-small cell lung cancer.

This clonotype has ten or more counts. J is TRBJ2-3 and V is TRBV5-1; D gene ambiguous. The V end was cut by 4 bases, the J end by 0 bases, with 12 bases between. The germline CDR1 and CDR2 sequences are SGHRS and YFSETQ. This CDR3 is built from 15 residues. CDR3 sequence: CASSPSPGSTDTQYF. DNA for the CDR3: TGCGCCAGCAGCCCGTCCCCTGGTAGCACAGATACGCAGTATTTT. The whole variable domain, filled in from reference TRBV5-1 and TRBJ2-3, reads KAGVTQTPRYLIKTRGQQVTLSCSPISGHRSVSWYQQTPGQGLQFLFEYFSETQRNKGNFPGRFSGRQFSNSRSEMNVSTLELGDSALYLCASSPSPGSTDTQYFGPGTRLTVL.

In regard to this clonotype: A much larger clone lies one base from this, so it may be a read error. This chain connects TRBV6-1 to TRBJ2-4; a weak D match, TRBD2 (6 bases). This CDR3 is built from 14 residues. CDR1 is MNHNS and CDR2 is SASEGT in the germline V gene. Trimming shortened V by 7 bases and J by 2 bases, and 12 bases separated the two germline ends. CDR3 region: CASTTRWTKNIQYF. CDR3 in DNA: TGTGCCAGCACGACTAGATGGACCAAAAACATTCAGTACTTC.

This clonotype was observed many times. This chain joins TRBV5-4 and TRBJ1-1; no clear D gene. V was pared by 1 base and J by 6 bases, with 10 bases between. Per germline, CDR1 SGHNT and CDR2 YYREEE (reference sequence). This CDR3 has 13 amino acids. The CDR3 sequence is CASSLKFTSEAFF. The CDR3 nucleotides read TGTGCCAGCAGCTTGAAATTCACATCTGAAGCTTTCTTT.

This clonotype was detected ten times or more. CDR3 loop: CASSYSTEAWYEQYF. DNA of the CDR3: TGTGCCAGCAGTTACTCCACGGAAGCCTGGTACGAGCAGTACTTC. The gene calls are TRBV6-8 and TRBJ2-7; D unclear. The CDR3 has 15 amino acids. The V gene lost 0 bases and the J gene lost 4 bases, with 13 bases spanning the gap. Looked up from germline, CDR1 is MNHGY and CDR2 is SAAAGT.

The chain joins TRBV7-3 to TRBJ2-1; D unresolved. CDR1 and CDR2 from the germline V gene are SGHTA and FQGTGA. The CDR3 is 16 amino acids. Trimming took off 3 bases at V and 0 bases at J, with 12 bases between the two ends. The CDR3 DNA reads as TGTGCCAGCAGCTTTAGTGCTGGAAGCTCCTACAATGAGCAGTTCTTC. It specifies CASSFSAGSSYNEQFF.

The chain employs TRBV24-1 and TRBJ2-1, with 9 bases that match TRBD1. The V gene end was trimmed by 5 bases and the J gene end by 8 bases; junction bases not matched to a gene: 6. The CDR3 totals 14 residues. Germline CDR1 reads KGHDR; CDR2 reads SFDVKD. The CDR3 spells CATSGTGVFHEQFF. The CDR3 DNA is TGTGCCACCAGTGGGACAGGGGTCTTCCATGAGCAGTTCTTC.

This clonotype was recorded at least ten times. CDR3 loop: CASSLHTTQGQLFF. The CDR3 nucleotides read TGTGCCAGCAGTTTACATACCACACAGGGGCAACTGTTTTTT. This chain joins TRBV28 and TRBJ1-4; 7 nucleotides agree with TRBD1. The CDR3 runs to 14 residues. V was pared by 2 bases and J by 12 bases, with 9 bases of the junction left unmatched. Germline CDR1 reads MDHEN; CDR2 reads SYDVKM.

The genes are TRBV20-1 and TRBJ2-1; D possibly uses TRBD1 or TRBD2 (5 bases each). The germline V and J ends were trimmed by 3 bases and 8 bases, with 17 bases remaining between them. CDR3 length: 14 amino acids. Germline V CDR1 and CDR2: DFQATT, SNEGSKA (reference sequence). CDR3 sequence (DNA): TGCAGTGCTAGGGACACTACTAGGTTTGATGAGCAGTTCTTC. It yields the protein CSARDTTRFDEQFF.

The chain uses TRBV7-9 and TRBJ2-1; 9 nucleotides align to TRBD2. The V segment lost 1 base and the J segment 11 bases; nucleotides outside the gene matches: 6. Germline V lookup: CDR1 SEHNR, CDR2 FQNEAQ (reference sequence). CDR3 size: 14 residues. The CDR3, as DNA: TGTGCCAGCAGCTTAGAAGTGCTAGCGGGAAAGCAGTTCTTC. Translating gives CASSLEVLAGKQFF.

A note on this clonotype: It is likely a read error: a sequence one base away is far more abundant. The chain is built from TRBV7-9 and TRBJ1-1, with no clear D. The CDR3 contains 13 residues. Germline assignment: CDR1 SEHNR and CDR2 FQNEAQ (reference sequence). Between the trimmed V and J ends, which lost 2 bases and 1 base, there was a span of 5 bases. Here the CDR3 reads CASSLMSNTEAFF. CDR3 in DNA: TGTGCCAGCAGCTTAATGTCGAACACTGAAGCTTTCTTT. The whole variable domain, remainder taken from reference TRBV7-9 and TRBJ1-1, is DTGVSQNPRHKITKRGQNVTFRCDPISEHNRLYWYRQTLGQGPEFLTYFQNEAQLEKSRLLSDRFSAERPKGSFSTLEIQRTEQGDSAMYLCASSLMSNTEAFFGQGTRLTVV.

Note on this clonotype: With a far larger clone one base away, a read error is the likely cause. The chain uses TRBV6-8 and TRBJ1-5; a weak D match, TRBD1 (5 bases). V lost 6 bases and J lost 5, with 14 bases in between. This CDR3 comprises 14 residues. Germline V CDR1 and CDR2: MNHGY, SAAAGT. The chain's CDR3 is CASSPPWGDQPQHF. The CDR3 region has the DNA TGTGCCAGCAGCCCCCCGTGGGGCGATCAGCCCCAGCATTTT.

Concerning this clonotype: A far larger clone is just one base off, so this is likely a read error. J is TRBJ2-1 and V is TRBV12-3 or TRBV12-4; the D is unclear. The CDR3 loop spans 12 amino acids. With 5 bases removed from V and 10 bases from J, the gap between germline ends came to 12 bases. CDR3 residues: CASSPDTYEQFF. The CDR3 coding sequence is TGTGCCAGCAGTCCTGACACCTACGAGCAGTTCTTC.